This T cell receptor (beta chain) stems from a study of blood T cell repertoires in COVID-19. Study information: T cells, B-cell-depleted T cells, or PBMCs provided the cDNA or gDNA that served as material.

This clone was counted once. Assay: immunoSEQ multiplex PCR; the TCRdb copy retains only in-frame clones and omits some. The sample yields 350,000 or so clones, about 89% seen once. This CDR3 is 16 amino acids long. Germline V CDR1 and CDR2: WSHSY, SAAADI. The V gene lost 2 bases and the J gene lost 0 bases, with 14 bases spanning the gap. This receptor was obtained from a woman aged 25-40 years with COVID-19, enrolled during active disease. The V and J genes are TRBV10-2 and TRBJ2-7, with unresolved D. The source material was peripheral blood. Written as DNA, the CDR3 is TGCGCCAGCAGTGAGCCGGCGAGGTTGAGCTCCTACGAGCAGTACTTC. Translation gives CASSEPARLSSYEQYF.